The 9 T cell receptor beta chains listed next were all sequenced from one sample in a study of cytomegalovirus exposure and HLA in healthy donors. The table came from immunoSEQ multiplex PCR; TCRdb's copy has only in-frame clones and leaves some out. The table shows 120,000 to 150,000 clones, with roughly 90% occurring only once. Sequencing was performed on PBMCs. The source is a man between 18 and 35 years old in good health and CMV-seropositive.

This rearrangement joins TRBV6-6 to TRBJ1-2, with D perhaps matching TRBD1 (5 bases). V gave up 0 bases and J gave up 8 bases, with 7 bases separating them. Germline-derived CDR1 and CDR2 are MNHNY and SVGAGI (reference sequence). The CDR3 spans 12 residues. CDR3 DNA: TGTGCCAGCAGTTACTCCACAGGCGGCTACACCTTC. Translated, it gives CASSYSTGGYTF.

V is TRBV4-1 and J is TRBJ1-1; maybe TRBD1 (5 bases). The CDR3 runs 16 residues. Trimming left V 3 bases short and J 7 bases short, with 21 bases between. Germline CDR1 and CDR2: MGHRA and YSYEKL. The CDR3 nucleotides are TGCGCCAGCAGCCAGACCCCCGGGGGGATGCAAAATGAAGCTTTCTTT. Translation: CASSQTPGGMQNEAFF.

The V gene is TRBV30, the J gene TRBJ1-2; D gene unclear. CDR3 size: 12 residues. Deletions cut 2 bases from V and 8 bases from J, with 12 bases between. Per germline, CDR1 GTSNPN and CDR2 SVGIG (reference sequence). In DNA, the CDR3 is TGTGCCTGGAGTATCCCGGCAGGCGGCTACACCTTC. This translates into CAWSIPAGGYTF.

V and J are TRBV18 and TRBJ2-5, with D tentatively TRBD2 (6 bases). The V end was cut by 3 bases, the J end by 2 bases, with 13 bases between. CDR1 is KGHSH and CDR2 is LQKENI in the germline V gene. CDR3 length: 15 residues. In DNA form, the CDR3 reads TGTGCCAGCTCACCGAGGCAGGGAGGTCAAGAGACCCAGTACTTC. This sequence encodes CASSPRQGGQETQYF.

CDR3 region: CASSFNEGQPQHF. Written as DNA, the CDR3 is TGCGCCAGCAGTTTTAATGAGGGTCAGCCCCAGCATTTT. The chain carries TRBV10-2 and TRBJ1-5, with unresolved D. The V and J ends lost 5 bases and 6 bases respectively, with 11 bases between them. Germline CDR1 reads WSHSY; CDR2 reads SAAADI. CDR3 size: 13 residues.

The rearrangement joins TRBV6-6 to TRBJ2-1; possibly TRBD2 for D (6 bases). V shed 8 bases and J shed 0 bases, with 11 bases lying between them. Per germline, CDR1 MNHNY and CDR2 SVGAGI (reference sequence). The CDR3 contains 14 residues. The CDR3 is CASSREPSYNEQFF. In DNA form, the CDR3 reads TGTGCCAGCTCTCGGGAGCCCTCCTACAATGAGCAGTTCTTC.

This chain uses TRBV5-1 with TRBJ2-5; a possible D gene is TRBD1 (5 bases). Looked up from germline, CDR1 is SGHRS and CDR2 is YFSETQ. V was trimmed by 2 bases and J by 5 bases, leaving 16 bases between them. The CDR3 contains 15 residues. The CDR3: CASSFSGKYSETQYF. The CDR3 DNA sequence: TGCGCCAGCAGCTTTTCAGGGAAGTATAGTGAGACCCAGTACTTC.

The chain recombines TRBV19 with TRBJ1-5, with unresolved D. Germline loops: CDR1 LNHDA, CDR2 SQIVND (reference sequence). V lost 3 bases and J 4 bases, leaving 13 bases between the germline ends. The CDR3 is 15 residues long. CDR3 protein: CASSILGQKNQPQHF. The CDR3 DNA is TGTGCCAGTAGTATCCTTGGGCAGAAAAATCAGCCCCAGCATTTT.

The chain combines TRBV5-4 with TRBJ1-1, with a tentative D call TRBD1 (6 bases). This CDR3 is built from 13 residues. Germline V gene lookup returns CDR1 SGHNT and CDR2 YYREEE (reference sequence). Between the trimmed V and J ends, which lost 7 bases and 0 bases, there was a span of 10 bases. CDR3 residues: CASAQGMNTEAFF. The CDR3 nucleotides are TGTGCCAGCGCACAGGGCATGAACACTGAAGCTTTCTTT. The entire variable domain, with the rest obtained from reference TRBV5-4 and TRBJ1-1, is as follows: ETGVTQSPTHLIKTRGQQVTLRCSSQSGHNTVSWYQQALGQGPQFIFQYYREEENGRGNFPPRFSGLQFPNYSSELNVNALELDDSALYLCASAQGMNTEAFFGQGTRLTVV.